The T cell receptor beta chain described here comes from a study of T-cell reconstitution after alpha-beta-depleted transplantation in children. It was with unique molecular identifiers that the TCRbeta library was prepared. TCRdb passed the PCR reads through MiXCR, listing each CDR3 protein once. The sample holds more than 85,000 distinct CDR3 sequences, about 6.8% seen once. CDR1 is SGHDT, CDR2 YYEEEE, per germline. The CDR3 is made up of 14 amino acids. The V and J ends lost 4 bases and 0 bases respectively, with 7 bases between them. Points on this clonotype: Antigen unknown.

General study points: Several hundred graft clones that had expanded were reportedly the source of alpha-beta T cells about two months after transplant. Recipient T cells and thymic progenitors that survived were the source of the high TCRbeta diversity seen at day 60 in some patients.

This clonotype was obtained from a boy aged 2 to 9 with acute lymphoblastic leukemia, due to receive a stem cell transplant. The sequenced sample was PBMCs, obtained before TCRalphabeta/CD19-depleted stem cell transplant. The rearrangement links TRBV5-6 to TRBJ2-2; unclear D gene. CDR3: CASSPWPNTGELFF. The CDR3 DNA reads TGTGCCAGCAGCCCGTGGCCGAACACCGGGGAGCTGTTTTTT.